The present TCR beta chain was sequenced within a study of blood T cell repertoires in COVID-19. For the study at large: The United States, Italy and Spain supplied acute and convalescent COVID-19 samples.

The count of this clone is one. CDR1 is MGHRA, CDR2 YSYEKL, per germline. This CDR3 spans 17 amino acids. Between the trimmed V and J ends, which lost 1 base and 0 bases, there was a span of 14 bases. Method: immunoSEQ multiplex PCR; TCRdb's copy keeps in-frame clones and lacks some. This repertoire shows about 420,000 clones, about 90% found once; its top ten account for less than 0.95%. The chain has TRBV4-1 and TRBJ2-3; D may be TRBD2 (5 bases). The source of this sequence is a young man with COVID-19, enrolled during active disease. Source material: peripheral blood. In DNA form, the CDR3 reads TGCGCCAGCAGCCAAGGAGGGTTAGCGTCCAGCACAGATACGCAGTATTTT. Amino acids: CASSQGGLASSTDTQYF.